This T cell receptor (beta chain) was profiled in a study of cytomegalovirus exposure and HLA in healthy donors. Study-wide results and limits: Prior analysis indicated that the majority of TCR beta V segments exhibited productivity approximately 90% or approximately 30% of the time. In a later analysis, a missense DCLRE1C variant was linked to TCR beta V- and J-gene trimming. In a later analysis, at a false discovery rate of 0.05, about 15,000 TCR beta sequences were associated with HLA alleles.

As for this clone: Its matching antigen is unknown.

The PCR made use of 60 Vbeta and 13 Jbeta primers. Repertoires were generated with immunoSEQ multiplex PCR, while TCRdb's copy carries only in-frame clones and drops some. The data show around 200,000 clones, over 70% seen once. The CDR3 runs 17 residues. The receptor was derived from a woman in her sixties or seventies in good health and CMV-seropositive. The chain combines TRBV21-1 with TRBJ2-4; the listed D gene, TRBD2, was not tested against the DNA. TRBV21-1 is a pseudogene segment. Material: PBMCs. The DNA of the CDR3 is TGTGCCGGGAACAAGAGCGGGGGGTCCCTAGCCAAAAACAGTCAGTACTTC. The encoded protein is CAGNKSGGSLAKNSQYF.